The rows below give T cell receptor beta chains drawn from one sample of a study of T cell repertoires in cytomegalovirus infection. TCRdb passed the reads through MiXCR, listing each CDR3 protein once. The sample carries nearly 70,000 distinct CDR3 sequences, approximately 22% recorded once. Their cognate antigens are unknown. Sequences were obtained from PBMCs, sequenced either directly or after in vitro stimulation (not recorded which). Receptors were obtained from a human donor in good health (CMV status not recorded). Some clones in this sample may be carry-over from other donors' samples. The CDR3 runs from the conserved cysteine through the conserved F or W. Each record gives: J gene, clone size, D gene, V gene, CDR3 protein, CDR3 DNA. A D gene is named only where the DNA matches it firmly. Size is omitted from some rows. Given values are once, few, many or a class for expanded clones.

j_gene: TRBJ1-6; abundance: NA; d_gene: NA; v_gene: TRBV30; CDR3aa: CAWSGARDNSPLHF; CDR3nt: TGTGCCTGGAGTGGGGCACGGGATAATTCACCCCTCCACTTT
j_gene: TRBJ2-3; abundance: many; d_gene: NA; v_gene: TRBV7-2; CDR3aa: CASSLGASRADTQYF; CDR3nt: TGTGCCAGCAGCTTAGGTGCTAGCAGGGCAGATACGCAGTATTTT
j_gene: TRBJ2-7; abundance: few; d_gene: TRBD2; v_gene: TRBV12-3/TRBV12-4; CDR3aa: CASSLYLAGYYEQYF; CDR3nt: TGTGCCAGCAGTTTGTATCTAGCGGGATACTACGAGCAGTACTTC
j_gene: TRBJ2-1; abundance: many; d_gene: TRBD2; v_gene: TRBV19; CDR3aa: CASSIAPTSGRPYNEQFF; CDR3nt: TGTGCCAGTAGTATAGCCCCGACTAGCGGGAGACCCTACAATGAGCAGTTCTTC
j_gene: TRBJ2-1; abundance: many; d_gene: NA; v_gene: TRBV7-8; CDR3aa: CASSLDSHEQFF; CDR3nt: TGTGCCAGCAGCTTGGACTCCCATGAGCAGTTCTTC
j_gene: TRBJ1-1; abundance: NA; d_gene: NA; v_gene: TRBV4-3; CDR3aa: CASSPIDPYTEAFF; CDR3nt: TGCGCCAGCAGCCCGATTGACCCATACACTGAAGCTTTCTTT
j_gene: TRBJ2-7; abundance: few; d_gene: NA; v_gene: TRBV7-2; CDR3aa: CASSLSETYEQYF; CDR3nt: TGTGCCAGCAGCTTAAGCGAAACCTACGAGCAGTACTTC
j_gene: TRBJ2-7; abundance: NA; d_gene: TRBD1; v_gene: TRBV5-4; CDR3aa: CASSRDSQYEQYF; CDR3nt: TGTGCCAGCAGCCGGGACAGCCAGTACGAGCAGTACTTC
j_gene: TRBJ2-3; abundance: many; d_gene: NA; v_gene: TRBV12-3/TRBV12-4; CDR3aa: CASSFGGGGTQYF; CDR3nt: TGTGCCAGCAGTTTTGGGGGGGGCGGTACGCAGTATTTT
j_gene: TRBJ1-5; abundance: many; d_gene: TRBD1; v_gene: TRBV7-2; CDR3aa: CASSLVAEGASNQPQHF; CDR3nt: TGTGCCAGCAGCTTAGTAGCGGAGGGGGCAAGCAATCAGCCCCAGCATTTT
j_gene: TRBJ2-1; abundance: many; d_gene: NA; v_gene: TRBV4-3; CDR3aa: CASSQEAPGSGPYNEQFF; CDR3nt: TGCGCCAGCAGCCAAGAAGCTCCGGGGAGCGGACCCTACAATGAGCAGTTCTTC
j_gene: TRBJ1-1; abundance: NA; d_gene: TRBD1; v_gene: TRBV28; CDR3aa: CASSLSTGTENTEAFF; CDR3nt: TGTGCCAGCAGTTTAAGTACCGGGACAGAGAACACTGAAGCTTTCTTT
j_gene: TRBJ2-2; abundance: NA; d_gene: NA; v_gene: TRBV7-2; CDR3aa: CASSLGVNTGELFF; CDR3nt: TGTGCCAGCAGCTTAGGGGTCAACACCGGGGAGCTGTTTTTT
j_gene: TRBJ1-2; abundance: many; d_gene: NA; v_gene: TRBV7-8; CDR3aa: CASSKRDTYGYTF; CDR3nt: TGTGCCAGCAGCAAGAGGGACACTTATGGCTACACCTTC
j_gene: TRBJ1-2; abundance: few; d_gene: TRBD1; v_gene: TRBV6-5; CDR3aa: CASSKITGDSNYGYTF; CDR3nt: TGTGCCAGCAGCAAAATAACAGGGGACAGTAACTATGGCTACACCTTC
j_gene: TRBJ2-5; abundance: few; d_gene: NA; v_gene: TRBV9; CDR3aa: CASSVGPQETQYF; CDR3nt: TGTGCCAGCAGCGTAGGACCGCAAGAGACCCAGTACTTC
j_gene: TRBJ1-1; abundance: many; d_gene: NA; v_gene: TRBV4-1; CDR3aa: CATSQMVNTEAFF; CDR3nt: TGCGCCACCAGCCAGATGGTTAACACTGAAGCTTTCTTT
j_gene: TRBJ2-1; abundance: many; d_gene: TRBD2; v_gene: TRBV11-2; CDR3aa: CASSLPLAGRFF; CDR3nt: TGTGCCAGCAGCCTACCCCTAGCGGGACGGTTCTTC
j_gene: TRBJ2-3; abundance: NA; d_gene: TRBD1; v_gene: TRBV10-3; CDR3aa: CATREQGAPTDTQYF; CDR3nt: TGTGCCACCAGAGAGCAGGGGGCTCCCACAGATACGCAGTATTTT
j_gene: TRBJ2-7; abundance: many; d_gene: NA; v_gene: TRBV7-2; CDR3aa: CASSLGGGLALYEQYF; CDR3nt: TGTGCCAGCAGCTTAGGGGGCGGGCTAGCGCTCTACGAGCAGTACTTC
j_gene: TRBJ2-7; abundance: many; d_gene: NA; v_gene: TRBV7-8; CDR3aa: CASSSGIYEQYF; CDR3nt: TGTGCCAGCAGCTCCGGGATATACGAGCAGTACTTC
j_gene: TRBJ2-3; abundance: NA; d_gene: NA; v_gene: TRBV28; CDR3aa: CASSWKPDTQYF; CDR3nt: TGTGCCAGCAGTTGGAAACCGGATACGCAGTATTTT
j_gene: TRBJ1-6; abundance: many; d_gene: TRBD1; v_gene: TRBV7-2; CDR3aa: CASSLWTGGDSPLHF; CDR3nt: TGTGCCAGCAGCTTATGGACAGGGGGCGACTCACCCCTCCACTTT
j_gene: TRBJ2-5; abundance: few; d_gene: NA; v_gene: TRBV6-5; CDR3aa: CASRGIQETQYF; CDR3nt: TGTGCCAGCAGGGGTATACAAGAGACCCAGTACTTC
j_gene: TRBJ2-1; abundance: few; d_gene: NA; v_gene: TRBV5-1; CDR3aa: CASSSLEPANEQFF; CDR3nt: TGCGCCAGCAGCTCCCTAGAGCCGGCCAATGAGCAGTTCTTC
j_gene: TRBJ1-1; abundance: NA; d_gene: NA; v_gene: TRBV11-3; CDR3aa: CASSWTNTEAFF; CDR3nt: TGTGCCAGCAGCTGGACGAACACTGAAGCTTTCTTT
j_gene: TRBJ2-5; abundance: NA; d_gene: TRBD2; v_gene: TRBV27; CDR3aa: CASSPLGTSGSSETQYF; CDR3nt: TGTGCCAGCAGTCCCCTCGGGACTAGCGGGAGTTCAGAGACCCAGTACTTC
j_gene: TRBJ1-4; abundance: many; d_gene: NA; v_gene: TRBV7-2; CDR3aa: CASSSRVGEAANEKLFF; CDR3nt: TGTGCCAGCAGCTCAAGGGTCGGGGAAGCAGCTAATGAAAAACTGTTTTTT
j_gene: TRBJ2-1; abundance: NA; d_gene: NA; v_gene: TRBV7-2; CDR3aa: CASSQTTDNNEQFF; CDR3nt: TGTGCCAGCAGCCAAACGACGGATAACAATGAGCAGTTCTTC
j_gene: TRBJ2-1; abundance: NA; d_gene: NA; v_gene: TRBV14; CDR3aa: CASSPSYYNEQFF; CDR3nt: TGTGCCAGCAGCCCTAGTTACTACAATGAGCAGTTCTTC
j_gene: TRBJ1-2; abundance: few; d_gene: TRBD1; v_gene: TRBV7-2; CDR3aa: CASSLEGGRGYTF; CDR3nt: TGTGCCAGCAGCTTAGAAGGGGGCCGGGGCTACACCTTC
j_gene: TRBJ1-6; abundance: few; d_gene: NA; v_gene: TRBV20-1; CDR3aa: CSARATGTSPLHF; CDR3nt: TGCAGTGCTAGGGCAACAGGGACTTCACCCCTCCACTTT
j_gene: TRBJ2-2; abundance: many; d_gene: TRBD1; v_gene: TRBV7-9; CDR3aa: CASSLAGGTNTGELFF; CDR3nt: TGTGCCAGCAGCTTGGCAGGGGGCACCAACACCGGGGAGCTGTTTTTT
j_gene: TRBJ1-2; abundance: many; d_gene: NA; v_gene: TRBV7-2; CDR3aa: CASSLNHYGYTF; CDR3nt: TGTGCCAGCAGCCTAAACCACTATGGCTACACCTTC
j_gene: TRBJ2-6; abundance: NA; d_gene: TRBD1; v_gene: TRBV4-1; CDR3aa: CASSQEPNTGVGANVLTF; CDR3nt: TGCGCCAGCAGCCAAGAGCCCAATACAGGGGTAGGGGCCAACGTCCTGACTTTC
j_gene: TRBJ1-2; abundance: NA; d_gene: TRBD1; v_gene: TRBV18; CDR3aa: CASSPGTGVLTVHGYTF; CDR3nt: TGTGCCAGCTCACCCGGGACAGGGGTTTTGACGGTCCATGGCTACACCTTC
j_gene: TRBJ2-3; abundance: NA; d_gene: NA; v_gene: TRBV4-3; CDR3aa: CASSRTGTLTDTQYF; CDR3nt: TGCGCCAGCAGCCGTACAGGGACCCTCACAGATACGCAGTATTTT
j_gene: TRBJ2-1; abundance: NA; d_gene: TRBD2; v_gene: TRBV5-4; CDR3aa: CASSYPSGDEQFF; CDR3nt: TGTGCCAGCAGCTACCCTAGCGGCGATGAGCAGTTCTTC
j_gene: TRBJ2-7; abundance: NA; d_gene: NA; v_gene: TRBV4-1; CDR3aa: CASSQSVGSESYEQYF; CDR3nt: TGCGCCAGCAGCCAGTCCGTCGGGTCGGAATCCTACGAGCAGTACTTC